This passage covers 3 T cell receptor beta chains from one sample sequenced in a study of blood T cell repertoires in COVID-19. Repertoires were generated with immunoSEQ multiplex PCR, while TCRdb's copy carries only in-frame clones and drops some. This table holds around 100,000 clones, about 90% found once. The sample taken for sequencing was peripheral blood. These receptors were collected from a man in his fifties or sixties with acute or convalescent COVID-19.

V is TRBV11-2 and J is TRBJ1-1; D uncertain. The CDR3 covers 14 residues. Trimming pared 6 bases from V and 4 bases from J, leaving 15 bases between. Germline loops: CDR1 SGHAT, CDR2 FQNNGV. This chain's CDR3 is CASREAALGTEAFF. The CDR3 DNA reads as TGTGCCAGCAGGGAGGCCGCTCTGGGCACTGAAGCTTTCTTT.

The gene calls are TRBV28 and TRBJ2-2, with D tentatively TRBD1 (6 bases). Germline V gene data show CDR1 as MDHEN and CDR2 as SYDVKM. Trimming shortened V by 7 bases and J by 6 bases, and 15 bases separated the two germline ends. The CDR3 contains 14 residues. CDR3: CASIISRGPGELFF. The CDR3 DNA follows: TGTGCCAGCATCATAAGCAGGGGACCCGGGGAGCTGTTTTTT.

V and J are TRBV2 and TRBJ1-1; D remains ambiguous. V gave up 2 bases and J gave up 2 bases, with 6 bases separating them. The V gene's germline CDR1 is SNHLY and CDR2 FYNNEI. CDR3 size: 13 residues. CDR3 in amino acids: CASSEYRNTEAFF. DNA for the CDR3: TGTGCCAGCAGTGAATATAGAAACACTGAAGCTTTCTTT. Full variable domain (outside the CDR3, taken from reference TRBV2 and TRBJ1-1): EPEVTQTPSHQVTQMGQEVILRCVPISNHLYFYWYRQILGQKVEFLVSFYNNEISEKSEIFDDQFSVERPDGSNFTLKIRSTKLEDSAMYFCASSEYRNTEAFFGQGTRLTVV.